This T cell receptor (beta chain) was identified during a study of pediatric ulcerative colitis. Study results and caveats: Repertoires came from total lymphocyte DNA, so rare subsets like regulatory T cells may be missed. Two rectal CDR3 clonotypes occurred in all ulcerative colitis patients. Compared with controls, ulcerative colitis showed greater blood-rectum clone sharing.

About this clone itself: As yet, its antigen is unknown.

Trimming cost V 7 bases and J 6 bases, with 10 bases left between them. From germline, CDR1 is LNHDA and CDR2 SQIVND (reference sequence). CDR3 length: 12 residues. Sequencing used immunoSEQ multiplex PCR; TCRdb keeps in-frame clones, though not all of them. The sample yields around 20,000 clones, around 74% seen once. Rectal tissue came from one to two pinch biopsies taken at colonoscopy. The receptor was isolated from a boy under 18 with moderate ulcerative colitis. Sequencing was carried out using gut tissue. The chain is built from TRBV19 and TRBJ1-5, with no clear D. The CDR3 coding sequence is TGTGCCAGTACCGAGTTCTCTCAGCCCCAGCATTTT. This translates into CASTEFSQPQHF.